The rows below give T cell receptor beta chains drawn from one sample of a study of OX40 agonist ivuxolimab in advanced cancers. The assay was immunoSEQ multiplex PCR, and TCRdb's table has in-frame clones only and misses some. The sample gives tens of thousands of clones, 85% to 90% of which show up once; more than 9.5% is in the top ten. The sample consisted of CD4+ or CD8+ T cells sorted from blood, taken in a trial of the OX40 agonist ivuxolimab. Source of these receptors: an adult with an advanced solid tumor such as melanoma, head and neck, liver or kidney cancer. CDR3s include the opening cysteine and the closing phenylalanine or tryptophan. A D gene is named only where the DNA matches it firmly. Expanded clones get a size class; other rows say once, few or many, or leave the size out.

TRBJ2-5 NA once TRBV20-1 CSARDETQYF TGCAGTGCTAGAGACGAGACCCAGTACTTC
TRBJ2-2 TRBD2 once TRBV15 CATSREGREELFF TGTGCCACCAGCAGAGAGGGGAGGGAGGAGCTGTTTTTT
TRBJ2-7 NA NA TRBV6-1 CASSEAQYEQYF TGTGCCAGCAGTGAAGCGCAGTACGAGCAGTACTTC
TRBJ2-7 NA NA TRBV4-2 CASSPGFRGISQEQYF TGTGCCAGCAGCCCTGGGTTCCGGGGAATAAGCCAAGAGCAGTACTTC
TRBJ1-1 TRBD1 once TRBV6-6 CASTLGTGGTEAFF TGTGCCAGCACCTTAGGGACAGGGGGAACTGAAGCTTTCTTT
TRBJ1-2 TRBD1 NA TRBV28 CASSFIAGGFYGYTF TGTGCCAGCAGTTTTATTGCAGGGGGCTTCTATGGCTACACCTTC
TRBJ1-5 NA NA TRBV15 CATTIRAGSNQPQHF TGTGCCACCACCATACGGGCCGGGAGCAATCAGCCCCAGCATTTT
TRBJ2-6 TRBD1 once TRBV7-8 CASSLTGGASGANVLTF TGTGCCAGCAGCTTGACAGGGGGCGCGTCAGGGGCCAACGTCCTGACTTTC
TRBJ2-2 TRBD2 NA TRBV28 CASSPSGRAGGGELFF TGTGCCAGCAGTCCTAGCGGGAGGGCAGGTGGCGGGGAGCTGTTTTTT
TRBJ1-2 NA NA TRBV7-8 CASGARTNYGYTF TGTGCCAGTGGGGCCCGTACTAACTATGGCTACACCTTC
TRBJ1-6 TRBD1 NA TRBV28 CASSFRDRPYSPLHF TGTGCCAGCAGTTTCAGGGACAGGCCTTATTCACCCCTCCACTTT
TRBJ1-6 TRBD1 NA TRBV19 CASSLGQTIGSPLHF TGTGCCAGTAGTTTGGGACAGACGATAGGGTCACCCCTCCACTTT
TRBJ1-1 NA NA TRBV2 CASSEWAGAPGQAFF TGTGCCAGCAGTGAATGGGCAGGGGCCCCCGGACAAGCTTTCTTT
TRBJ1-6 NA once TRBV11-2 CASSFRGNNSPLHF TGTGCCAGCAGCTTCAGGGGAAATAATTCACCCCTCCACTTT
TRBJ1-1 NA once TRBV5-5 CASSNVPNTEAFF TGTGCCAGCAGCAACGTTCCGAACACTGAAGCTTTCTTT
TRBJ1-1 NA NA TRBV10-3 CAISESRQLSFLGAFF TGTGCCATCAGTGAGAGTAGGCAGCTTTCTTTCTTAGGGGCTTTCTTT
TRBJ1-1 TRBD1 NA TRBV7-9 CASSFDRGSTEAFF TGTGCCAGCAGCTTCGACAGGGGGTCAACTGAAGCTTTCTTT
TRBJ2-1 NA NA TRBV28 CASSLGFSSYNEQFF TGTGCCAGCAGTTTAGGGTTCAGCTCCTACAATGAGCAGTTCTTC
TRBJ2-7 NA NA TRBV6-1 CASSPTLYEQYF TGTGCCAGCAGTCCGACCCTCTACGAGCAGTACTTC
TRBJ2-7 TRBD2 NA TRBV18 CASSPPGGISYEQYF TGTGCCAGCTCACCACCGGGGGGGATTTCCTACGAGCAGTACTTC
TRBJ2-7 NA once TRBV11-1 CASSPPTGSYEQYF TGTGCCAGCAGCCCGCCAACGGGTTCCTACGAGCAGTACTTC
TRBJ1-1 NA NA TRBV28 CASSLADTLNTEAFF TGTGCCAGCAGTTTAGCGGACACCTTGAACACTGAAGCTTTCTTT
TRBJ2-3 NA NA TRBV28 CASSLSRPADTQYF TGTGCCAGCAGTTTATCACGGCCGGCAGATACGCAGTATTTT
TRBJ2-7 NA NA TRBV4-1 CASSQGPGRRNYEQYF TGCGCCAGCAGCCAAGGACCGGGACGTCGAAACTACGAGCAGTACTTC
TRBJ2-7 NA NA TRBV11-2 CASSPPGVQQYF TGTGCCAGCAGCCCCCCGGGAGTCCAGCAGTACTTC
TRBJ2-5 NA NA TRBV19 CASSPWTQRETQYF TGTGCCAGTAGTCCCTGGACCCAGAGGGAGACCCAGTACTTC
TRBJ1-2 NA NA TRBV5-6 CASSLAQGYGYTF TGTGCCAGCAGCTTGGCCCAGGGCTATGGCTACACCTTC
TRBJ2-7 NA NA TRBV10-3 CAISESSQGRAYF TGTGCCATCAGTGAATCGAGTCAGGGGCGTGCGTACTTC
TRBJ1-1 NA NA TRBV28 CASSFLKLNTEAFF TGTGCCAGCAGTTTCTTAAAGCTGAACACTGAAGCTTTCTTT
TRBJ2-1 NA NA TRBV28 CASTGGGRSYNEQFF TGTGCCAGCACTGGAGGGGGCCGCTCCTACAATGAGCAGTTCTTC
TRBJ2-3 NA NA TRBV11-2 CASSLRSPSTDTQYF TGTGCCAGCAGCTTAAGGAGCCCAAGCACAGATACGCAGTATTTT
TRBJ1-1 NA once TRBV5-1 CASSLAVGVNTEAFF TGCGCCAGCAGCTTGGCGGTAGGGGTAAACACTGAAGCTTTCTTT
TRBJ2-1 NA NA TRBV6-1 CASNWGPYNEQFF TGTGCCAGCAACTGGGGGCCCTACAATGAGCAGTTCTTC